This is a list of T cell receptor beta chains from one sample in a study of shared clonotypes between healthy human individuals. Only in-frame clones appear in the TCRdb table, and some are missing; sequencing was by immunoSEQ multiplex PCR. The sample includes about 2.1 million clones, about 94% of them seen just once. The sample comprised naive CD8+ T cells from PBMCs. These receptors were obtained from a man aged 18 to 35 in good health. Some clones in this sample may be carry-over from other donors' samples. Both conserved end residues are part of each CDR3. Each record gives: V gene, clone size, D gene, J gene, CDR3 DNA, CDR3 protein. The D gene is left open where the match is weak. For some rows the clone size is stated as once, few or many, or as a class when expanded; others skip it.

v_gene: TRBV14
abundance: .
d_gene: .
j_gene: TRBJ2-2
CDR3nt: TGTGCCAGCAGCCCTCAAGGAGAAATCACCGGGGAGCTGTTTTTT
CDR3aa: CASSPQGEITGELFF

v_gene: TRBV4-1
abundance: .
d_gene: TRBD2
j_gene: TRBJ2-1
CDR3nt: TGCGCCAGCAGCCAAATCTCTGGCCTTTTTGGTAGCGGGAACGATGAGCAGTTCTTC
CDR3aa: CASSQISGLFGSGNDEQFF

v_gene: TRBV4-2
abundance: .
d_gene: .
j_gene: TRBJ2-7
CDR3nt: TGTGCCAGCAGCCACCAAGGGCAGGCCTACGAGCAGTACTTC
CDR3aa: CASSHQGQAYEQYF

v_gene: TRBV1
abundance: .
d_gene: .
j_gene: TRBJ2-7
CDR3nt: TGCACCAGCACCTCCGGCCCGAGGCCGACCTACGAGCAGTACTTC
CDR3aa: CTSTSGPRPTYEQYF

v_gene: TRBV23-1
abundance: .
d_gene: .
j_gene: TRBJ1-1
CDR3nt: TGCGCCAGCATCAACTACACTGAAGCTTTCTTT
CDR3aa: CASINYTEAFF

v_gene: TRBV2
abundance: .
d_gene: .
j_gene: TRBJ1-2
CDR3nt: TGTGCCAGCCGATCCCCAGGGGAGCACTATGGCTACACCTTC
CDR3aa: CASRSPGEHYGYTF

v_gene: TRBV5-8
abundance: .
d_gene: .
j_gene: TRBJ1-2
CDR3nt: TGTGCCAGCGGCTATGGCTACACCTTC
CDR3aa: CASGYGYTF

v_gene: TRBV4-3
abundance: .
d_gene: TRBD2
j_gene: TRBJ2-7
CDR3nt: TGCGCCAGCAGCCACAGTAGCGGGTCCTCCTACGAGCAGTACTTC
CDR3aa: CASSHSSGSSYEQYF

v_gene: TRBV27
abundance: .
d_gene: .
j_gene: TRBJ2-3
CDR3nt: TGTGCCAGCAGTTTAAGTACAGATACGCAGTATTTT
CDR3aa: CASSLSTDTQYF

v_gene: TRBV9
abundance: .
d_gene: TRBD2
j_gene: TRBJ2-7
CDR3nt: TGTGCCAGCAGCGCCGGGCCAGCGGGGTACGAGCAGTACTTC
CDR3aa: CASSAGPAGYEQYF

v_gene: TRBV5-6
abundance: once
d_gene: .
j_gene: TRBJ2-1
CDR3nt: TGTGCCAGCACCCCAAACCCCGGAAAACGAGGCGATGAGCAGTTCTTC
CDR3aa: CASTPNPGKRGDEQFF

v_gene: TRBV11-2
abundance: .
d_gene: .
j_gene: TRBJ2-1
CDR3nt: TGTGCCAGCAGCTTAGATCAGGGGGGACAATACAATGAGCAGTTCTTC
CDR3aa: CASSLDQGGQYNEQFF

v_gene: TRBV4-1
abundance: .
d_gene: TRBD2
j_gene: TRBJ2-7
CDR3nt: TGCGCCAGCAGCAAAGGACTAGCGGGAGGGCCTTTGAATCACGAGCAGTACTTC
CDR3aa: CASSKGLAGGPLNHEQYF

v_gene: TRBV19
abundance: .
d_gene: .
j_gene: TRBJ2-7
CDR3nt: TGTGCCAGTAGTACAGAATCCTACGAGCAGTACTTC
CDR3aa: CASSTESYEQYF

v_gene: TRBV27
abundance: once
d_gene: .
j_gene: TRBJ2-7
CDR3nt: TGTGCCAGCCGCCCCGTCATCGGGGACGAGCAGTACTTC
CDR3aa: CASRPVIGDEQYF

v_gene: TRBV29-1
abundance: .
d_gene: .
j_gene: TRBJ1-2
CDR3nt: TGCAGCGTTGTACGGGTAGGGAACTATGGCTACACCTTC
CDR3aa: CSVVRVGNYGYTF

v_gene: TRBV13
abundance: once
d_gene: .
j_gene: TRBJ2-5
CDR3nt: TGTGCCAGCAGCTTAGGGAGGGAGACCCAGTACTTC
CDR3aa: CASSLGRETQYF

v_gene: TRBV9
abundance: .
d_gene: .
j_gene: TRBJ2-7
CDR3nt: TGTGCCAGCAGCGCGCCGGGATTCGACGAGCAGTACTTC
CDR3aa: CASSAPGFDEQYF

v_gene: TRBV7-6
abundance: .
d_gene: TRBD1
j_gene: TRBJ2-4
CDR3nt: TGTGCCGCACAGGGGGGCCCAGCCAAAAACATTCAGTACTTC
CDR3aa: CAAQGGPAKNIQYF

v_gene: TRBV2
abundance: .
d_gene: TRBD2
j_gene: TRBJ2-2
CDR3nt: TGTGCCAGCAGTGAAGTAGCGGGAGTTTTCACCGGGGAGCTGTTTTTT
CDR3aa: CASSEVAGVFTGELFF

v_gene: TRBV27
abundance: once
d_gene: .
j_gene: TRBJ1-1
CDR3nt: TGTGCCAGCAGTTTAAGCCCCAGGATCACTGAAGCTTTCTTT
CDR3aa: CASSLSPRITEAFF

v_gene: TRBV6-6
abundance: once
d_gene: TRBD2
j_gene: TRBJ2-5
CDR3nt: TGTGCCAGCAGTTCCGGGACTAGCGGAGAGACCCAGTACTTC
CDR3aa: CASSSGTSGETQYF

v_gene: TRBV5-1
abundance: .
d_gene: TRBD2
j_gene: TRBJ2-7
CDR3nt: TGCGCCAGCAGCTTGGGACTAGCGGGGGGCTACGAGCAGTACTTC
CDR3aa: CASSLGLAGGYEQYF

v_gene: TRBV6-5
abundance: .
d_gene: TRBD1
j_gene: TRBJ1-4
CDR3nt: TGTGCCAGCAGCCAGACAGGGAGGGGGGAAAAACTGTTTTTT
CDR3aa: CASSQTGRGEKLFF

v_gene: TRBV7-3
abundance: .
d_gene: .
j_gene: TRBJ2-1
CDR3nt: TGTGCCAGCAGCCCTGCCGGGGGAGACTATGAGCAGTTCTTC
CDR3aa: CASSPAGGDYEQFF

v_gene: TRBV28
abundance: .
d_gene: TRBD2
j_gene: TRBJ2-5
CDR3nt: TGTGCCAGCAGTCCGCTTATTGAAGCGGGAGGGCCGAGGGAGACCCAGTACTTC
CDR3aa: CASSPLIEAGGPRETQYF